This record covers a single T cell receptor beta chain. Its antigen is undetermined. The sample is drawn from a study of cytomegalovirus exposure and HLA in healthy donors. General study points: Roughly uniform sequencing depth across donors was assumed, possibly incorrectly. Confirmation was obtained in vitro that a few CMV-associated chains are specific for CMV antigens.

The germline V gene encodes CDR1 LNHDA and CDR2 SQIVND (reference sequence). The V segment lost 5 bases and the J segment 4 bases; nucleotides outside the gene matches: 5. This CDR3 is 14 amino acids long. The PCR contained 60 Vbeta and 13 Jbeta primers. Sequencing was performed with immunoSEQ multiplex PCR; in TCRdb, only in-frame clones are kept and a portion is missing. The sample has about 130,000 clones; roughly 80% are singletons. This TCR derives from a woman aged 40 to 49 in good health and CMV-seropositive. The chain is built from TRBV19 and TRBJ1-5; 7 bases agree with TRBD1. The sequenced sample was PBMCs. CDR3 in amino acids: CASSWDRGNQPQHF. DNA for the CDR3: TGTGCCAGTAGTTGGGACAGAGGGAATCAGCCCCAGCATTTT. Filled out from reference TRBV19 and TRBJ1-5, the complete variable domain reads DGGITQSPKYLFRKEGQNVTLSCEQNLNHDAMYWYRQDPGQGLRLIYYSQIVNDFQKGDIAEGYSVSREKKESFPLTVTSAQKNPTAFYLCASSWDRGNQPQHFGDGTRLSIL.